The rows below give T cell receptor beta chains drawn from one sample of a study of T-cell memory formation after mild COVID-19. From the 5' RACE reads, TCRdb called clonotypes with MiXCR, one entry per CDR3 protein. The sample comprises about 420,000 distinct CDR3 sequences, about 22% of which are singletons, and 10% to 15% rests with the top ten. Input material: PBMCs or a T cell subset sorted from them (not recorded which). These TCRs come from an adult woman who had mild COVID-19 (a few samples of this study predate the infection). Cell type and time point are not known. The CDR3 runs from the conserved cysteine through the conserved F or W. D genes are given only for firm matches.

>TRBV30|-
CAWSQRAVRELFF
>TRBV6-2/TRBV6-3|-
CASSVDPTDTQYF
>TRBV29-1|-
CSVVVDRETQYF
>TRBV5-5|-
CASSLGTATDTQYF
>TRBV6-6|-
CASKVIEYSPLHF
>TRBV12-3/TRBV12-4|-
CASTPDQETQYF
>TRBV7-7|TRBD2
CASSPGLAGEQYF
>TRBV5-1|-
CASSLGHGSYEQYF
>TRBV20-1|TRBD2
CSAIGTSVIGSYNEQFF
>TRBV20-1|-
CSASGLQGVDEQFF
>TRBV28|TRBD1
CASSLSGQGNTEAFF
>TRBV5-4|-
CASSLGPGFTYEQYF
>TRBV7-6|-
CASSSDTLYGYTF
>TRBV4-1|-
CASSGREGSNQPQHF
>TRBV5-1|-
CASSDLVAGTYEQYF
>TRBV7-3|-
CASSRTARSDTGELFF